These 27 T cell receptor beta chains share one sample of origin, sequenced in a study of cytomegalovirus exposure and HLA in healthy donors. PCR used 60 Vbeta primers and 13 Jbeta primers. TCRdb keeps only in-frame clones here, not all; method: immunoSEQ multiplex PCR. The table has about 200,000 clones, 70% to 80% seen once; the top ten hold 4.4%. Sequencing was carried out using PBMCs. Every receptor here comes from a woman aged 25-40 years in good health and CMV-seropositive.

The chain has TRBV5-1 and TRBJ2-1; the D gene is possibly TRBD1 (5 bases). This CDR3 contains 14 residues. Germline CDR1 reads SGHRS; CDR2 reads YFSETQ. V dropped 4 bases and J dropped 5 bases, with 13 bases sitting between them. CDR3 sequence: CASSTTTADNEQFF. The CDR3 nucleotides are TGCGCCAGCAGCACAACGACAGCTGACAATGAGCAGTTCTTC.

This sequence joins TRBV29-1 and TRBJ2-3; TRBD1 is a possible D gene (6 bases). CDR1 and CDR2 from the germline V gene are SQVTM and ANQGSEA. This CDR3 spans 14 amino acids. Trimming pared 5 bases from V and 1 base from J, leaving 13 bases between. The CDR3 region is CSVPPGVGTDTQYF. DNA of the CDR3: TGCAGCGTTCCCCCAGGGGTGGGCACAGATACGCAGTATTTT.

This chain links TRBV6-5 with TRBJ2-5; TRBD1 agrees at 8 bases. Per the germline V gene, CDR1 is MNHEY and CDR2 is SVGAGI. Trimming took 1 base from V and 6 from J; bases not matched to a gene: 4. The CDR3 runs 14 residues. The CDR3 region has the DNA TGTGCCAGCAGTTACTTGGACAGGGCACAGACCCAGTACTTC. Translation gives CASSYLDRAQTQYF.

This chain uses TRBV5-4 with TRBJ1-2; no firm D call. V dropped 0 bases and J dropped 0 bases, with 6 bases sitting between them. Germline CDR1 SGHNT, CDR2 YYREEE (reference sequence). This CDR3 spans 14 amino acids. Here the CDR3 reads CASSLGHSNYGYTF. In DNA form, the CDR3 reads TGTGCCAGCAGCTTGGGTCACTCTAACTATGGCTACACCTTC.

This chain links TRBV5-6 with TRBJ2-5; 12 positions agree with TRBD2. The CDR3 is 17 amino acids. With 0 bases clipped from V and 5 bases from J, the junction kept 8 bases outside the gene matches. Germline CDR1 SGHDT, CDR2 YYEEEE. The CDR3 DNA sequence: TGTGCCAGCAGCTTGGCACTAGCGGGAGGTTATGATGAGACCCAGTACTTC. It is translated as CASSLALAGGYDETQYF.

The J gene is TRBJ2-4, the V gene TRBV14; TRBD1 might be the D (5 bases). This CDR3 comprises 17 residues. With 5 bases removed from V and 5 bases from J, the gap between germline ends came to 22 bases. CDR1 SGHDN and CDR2 FVKESK come from the germline V gene. This chain's CDR3 is CASSTGLSFFSQNIQYF. DNA for the CDR3: TGTGCCAGCAGCACAGGCCTAAGTTTTTTTAGCCAAAACATTCAGTACTTC.

The chain links TRBV27 to TRBJ2-5; D possibly corresponds to TRBD2 (6 bases). Trimming stripped 8 bases from V and 4 bases from J, with 17 bases between. Per germline, CDR1 MNHEY and CDR2 SMNVEV (reference sequence). The CDR3 loop spans 14 amino acids. The CDR3 DNA follows: TGTGCCAGCTCCAGGGAGGCTACAAGAGAGACCCAGTACTTC. It translates to CASSREATRETQYF.

In this sample, this clone is medium-sized. V gene TRBV5-8 combines with J gene TRBJ2-1; 11 bases are shared with TRBD1. This CDR3 is 14 amino acids long. Germline V gives CDR1 SGHTS, CDR2 YDEGEE. V was pared by 4 bases and J by 6 bases, with 3 bases of the junction left unmatched. For the CDR3, the DNA is TGTGCCAGCAGCATGGGGACAGGGGGCAATGAGCAGTTCTTC. It encodes CASSMGTGGNEQFF.

This chain uses TRBV5-1 with TRBJ1-2; 9 nucleotides match TRBD1. The J segment lost 2 bases and the V segment lost 2 bases, leaving 1 base of the junction unmatched. The CDR3 totals 14 residues. Germline CDR1 and CDR2: SGHRS and YFSETQ. The CDR3 sequence is CASSFDRGNYGYTF. The CDR3 DNA reads TGCGCCAGCAGCTTCGACAGGGGGAACTATGGCTACACCTTC. The full variable domain, completed using reference TRBV5-1 and TRBJ1-2, is KAGVTQTPRYLIKTRGQQVTLSCSPISGHRSVSWYQQTPGQGLQFLFEYFSETQRNKGNFPGRFSGRQFSNSRSEMNVSTLELGDSALYLCASSFDRGNYGYTFGSGTRLTVV.

This rearrangement joins TRBV5-4 to TRBJ2-6, with D perhaps TRBD1 (6 bases). The V and J ends lost 2 bases and 2 bases respectively, with 8 bases between them. From germline, CDR1 is SGHNT and CDR2 YYREEE (reference sequence). The CDR3 loop spans 15 amino acids. The CDR3 region is CASSFWGPGANVLTF. In DNA form, the CDR3 reads TGTGCCAGCAGCTTTTGGGGGCCTGGGGCCAACGTCCTGACTTTC.

The J gene is TRBJ2-2, the V gene TRBV9, with 8 bases fitting TRBD2. With 0 bases clipped from V and 2 bases from J, the junction kept 9 bases outside the gene matches. The CDR3 sequence is 18 residues long. Germline lookup yields CDR1 SGDLS and CDR2 YYNGEE. Written as DNA, the CDR3 is TGTGCCAGCAGCGTAGGAGGGGGTAGCGGGATTAACACCGGGGAGCTGTTTTTT. Amino acid sequence: CASSVGGGSGINTGELFF.

This clone appeared a few times. The J gene is TRBJ2-7, the V gene TRBV7-9, with no clear D. The V end was cut by 5 bases, the J end by 0 bases, with 11 bases between. The CDR3 has 14 amino acids. CDR1 is SEHNR and CDR2 is FQNEAQ in the germline V gene (reference sequence). CDR3 bases: TGTGCCAGCAGCGCACAGACACTCTCCTACGAGCAGTACTTC. Protein sequence: CASSAQTLSYEQYF.

V is TRBV10-3 and J is TRBJ1-1, with D perhaps matching TRBD1 (6 bases). V was trimmed by 6 bases and J by 1 base, leaving 12 bases between them. The CDR3 is 14 amino acids. Germline loops: CDR1 ENHRY, CDR2 SYGVKD. The CDR3 DNA follows: TGTGCCATCAGCCTACAGGGTCGGAACACTGAAGCTTTCTTT. It is translated as CAISLQGRNTEAFF.

A few counts support this clone. The chain has TRBV7-2 and TRBJ1-6, with 7 positions matching TRBD1. With 5 bases clipped from V and 9 bases from J, the junction kept 10 bases outside the gene matches. There are 15 residues in the CDR3. Germline assignment: CDR1 SGHTA and CDR2 FQGNSA. This CDR3 reads CASSARQGGGSPLHF. The CDR3 DNA is TGTGCCAGCAGCGCGAGACAGGGCGGAGGTTCACCCCTCCACTTT.

The chain is built from TRBV5-1 and TRBJ1-1; D may be TRBD1 (5 bases). Per germline, CDR1 SGHRS and CDR2 YFSETQ. V lost 0 bases to trimming and J lost 1 base, with 10 bases between them. The CDR3 runs 15 residues. The CDR3 DNA reads TGCGCCAGCAGCTTGGGTGGAGGGGAGAACACTGAAGCTTTCTTT. This gives the protein CASSLGGGENTEAFF.

This chain joins TRBV15 and TRBJ2-7; no clear D. This CDR3 is 15 amino acids long. The V end was cut by 1 base, the J end by 3 bases, with 13 bases between. Germline loops: CDR1 LNHNV, CDR2 YYDKDF (reference sequence). For the CDR3, the DNA is TGTGCCACCAGCAGAGCATTTTCAGGAAGCTACGAGCAGTACTTC. Its protein product is CATSRAFSGSYEQYF.

The chain is built from TRBV27 and TRBJ2-1, with 10 bases matching TRBD2. Per the germline V gene, CDR1 is MNHEY and CDR2 is SMNVEV (reference sequence). The ends lost 2 bases at V and 4 bases at J; junction bases unmatched: 8. This CDR3 spans 17 amino acids. The CDR3 DNA is TGTGCCAGCAGTTTACTCTCACTAGCGGGGCCATACAATGAGCAGTTCTTC. Protein sequence: CASSLLSLAGPYNEQFF.

The genes are TRBV6-5 and TRBJ1-1; D is uncertain. Germline lookup yields CDR1 MNHEY and CDR2 SVGAGI. The V end was cut by 6 bases, the J end by 4 bases, with 12 bases between. The CDR3 consists of 13 residues. The CDR3 nucleotides are TGTGCCAGCAGACCTTCCACGGTCACTGAAGCTTTCTTT. Its translation: CASRPSTVTEAFF.

The CDR3 DNA follows: TGTGCCAGCATTTACAGGGGCGGGAACACTGAAGCTTTCTTT. Protein product: CASIYRGGNTEAFF. This sequence joins TRBV2 and TRBJ1-1, with 7 bases aligning to TRBD1. This CDR3 spans 14 amino acids. Germline-derived CDR1 and CDR2 are SNHLY and FYNNEI. Trimming at V came to 7 bases and at J to 1 base, leaving 6 bases not matched to a gene.

As regards this clone: The germline gene is not matched at one end of the junction; a read error may be the cause. This sequence joins TRBV30 and TRBJ1-2, with TRBD1 as a possible D gene (5 bases). This CDR3 spans 14 amino acids. In germline, CDR1 is GTSNPN, CDR2 SVGIG (reference sequence). The CDR3 reads CASSGARINYGYTF. The CDR3 DNA follows: TGTGCCTCGAGTGGGGCCAGAATTAACTATGGCTACACCTTC.

The chain has TRBV5-1 and TRBJ2-7; 7 nucleotides line up with TRBD2. Germline-derived CDR1 and CDR2 are SGHRS and YFSETQ. The CDR3 is made up of 14 amino acids. V was pared by 7 bases and J by 2 bases, with 9 bases of the junction left unmatched. CDR3 residues: CASWGGFDPYEQYF. The DNA for the CDR3 is TGCGCCAGCTGGGGGGGTTTTGATCCCTACGAGCAGTACTTC.

This CDR3 reads CASSGAQETQYF. The CDR3 nucleotides read TGTGCCAGCAGTGGGGCCCAAGAGACCCAGTACTTC. The rearrangement links TRBV7-2 to TRBJ2-5, with D perhaps TRBD1 (5 bases). With 6 bases removed from V and 1 base from J, the gap between germline ends came to 6 bases. Germline assignment: CDR1 SGHTA and CDR2 FQGNSA. The CDR3 sequence is 12 residues long.

V and J are TRBV2 and TRBJ1-2, with 8 bases that match TRBD1. From germline, CDR1 is SNHLY and CDR2 FYNNEI. V shed 5 bases and J 3 bases; nucleotides not matched to a gene: 5. This CDR3 contains 14 residues. DNA for the CDR3: TGTGCCAGCAGTATCGACAGGGGCGACTATGGCTACACCTTC. It codes for CASSIDRGDYGYTF.

The chain links TRBV4-3 to TRBJ2-6, with 10 bases that match TRBD2. Germline trimming cut 0 bases from V and 0 bases from J; bases unmatched to any gene: 8. Germline CDR1 LGHNA, CDR2 YSLEER. The CDR3 consists of 20 residues. The CDR3 loop is CASSQDVASGSPSGANVLTF. The CDR3 DNA sequence: TGCGCCAGCAGCCAAGATGTGGCTAGCGGGAGCCCCTCTGGGGCCAACGTCCTGACTTTC.

The rearrangement links TRBV7-9 to TRBJ1-1; unclear D gene. This CDR3 has 14 residues. The V and J ends lost 1 base and 0 bases respectively, with 6 bases between them. Germline-derived CDR1 and CDR2 are SEHNR and FQNEAQ (reference sequence). CDR3 DNA sequence: TGTGCCAGCAGCTTAGATTCAGTGAACACTGAAGCTTTCTTT. The encoded protein is CASSLDSVNTEAFF. Based on the CDR3 plus reference TRBV7-9 and TRBJ1-1, the full variable domain is DTGVSQNPRHKITKRGQNVTFRCDPISEHNRLYWYRQTLGQGPEFLTYFQNEAQLEKSRLLSDRFSAERPKGSFSTLEIQRTEQGDSAMYLCASSLDSVNTEAFFGQGTRLTVV.

J is TRBJ2-7 and V is TRBV7-8; 7 positions match TRBD1. With 4 bases clipped from V and 4 bases from J, the junction kept 10 bases outside the gene matches. Germline values: CDR1 SGHVS, CDR2 FQNEAQ. The CDR3 has 15 residues. The CDR3 coding sequence is TGTGCCAGCAGCTACTTTCAGGGGGACGGGTACGAGCAGTACTTC. This sequence encodes CASSYFQGDGYEQYF.

The chain recombines TRBV9 with TRBJ2-7; 8 bases match TRBD2. CDR1 is SGDLS and CDR2 is YYNGEE in the germline V gene. The V gene end was trimmed by 6 bases and the J gene end by 6 bases; junction bases not matched to a gene: 11. The CDR3 is 14 residues long. CDR3 sequence reads: CASTPSGGAGEQYF. The CDR3 DNA follows: TGTGCCAGCACCCCATCGGGGGGGGCTGGCGAGCAGTACTTC. The full variable domain, with the rest looked up from reference TRBV9 and TRBJ2-7, is DSGVTQTPKHLITATGQRVTLRCSPRSGDLSVYWYQQSLDQGLQFLIQYYNGEERAKGNILERFSAQQFPDLHSELNLSSLELGDSALYFCASTPSGGAGEQYFGPGTRLTVT.